One T cell receptor (beta chain) is described in this entry. Its antigen is currently unknown. Primers included in the PCR were 60 Vbeta and 13 Jbeta primers. Libraries were prepared by immunoSEQ multiplex PCR; TCRdb keeps only in-frame clonotypes and omits some of them. The profile shows 140,000 to 150,000 clones, around 82% of them singletons. The entry originates in a study of cytomegalovirus exposure and HLA in healthy donors. Study-wide context: Most genotyped donors, approximately 77% of more than 300, had Caucasian-associated genetic ancestry. Findings and caveats of the study: A reported reduction in N-insertions relative to the approximately 640-donor mean was seen in an Asian-associated ancestry cluster in a later analysis. TCR beta V- and J-gene trimming was later associated with a missense DCLRE1C variant. Common viral pathogens seemed to be connected with several of the most significant clusters, according to a later analysis.

CDR3 length: 16 residues. Sequencing was performed on PBMCs. The clonotype comes from a female donor in good health and CMV-seronegative. This rearrangement joins TRBV21-1 to TRBJ1-5. TRBV21-1 is designated a pseudogene. CDR3 amino acids: CASSKARPEDGQPQHF. The CDR3 coding sequence is TGTGCCAGCAGCAAAGCGAGGCCGGAGGACGGTCAGCCCCAGCATTTT.